These 8 T cell receptor beta chains were sequenced from one sample in a study of T cell responses to AZD1222 COVID-19 vaccine. Assay: immunoSEQ multiplex PCR; the TCRdb copy retains only in-frame clones and omits some. This sample has some 110,000 clones, with about 90% found just once. The sample was peripheral blood, taken 28 days after the second AZD1222 dose. The receptor set was obtained from an adult who received the AZD1222 COVID-19 vaccine.

This clone was seen only once. The V and J genes are TRBV7-3 and TRBJ2-1; D may be TRBD2 (7 bases). The V gene's germline CDR1 is SGHTA and CDR2 FQGTGA. CDR3 size: 19 residues. V lost 5 bases and J lost 0, with 23 bases in between. CDR3 bases: TGTGCCAGCAGCCCCACCTTGGTACGGAGGGGGGGCTCCTACAATGAGCAGTTCTTC. As protein: CASSPTLVRRGGSYNEQFF.

This chain links TRBV9 with TRBJ2-3; weak D call: TRBD2 (5 bases). The ends were cut back, 3 bases at V and 2 bases at J, with 10 bases in the middle. The germline CDR1 and CDR2 sequences are SGDLS and YYNGEE. This CDR3 is 14 amino acids long. CDR3 residues: CASSAGESTDTQYF. For the CDR3, the DNA is TGTGCCAGCAGCGCCGGGGAATCCACAGATACGCAGTATTTT.

V usage is TRBV10-3 and J usage is TRBJ1-6; D perhaps matches TRBD1 (5 bases). V lost 0 bases and J lost 2, with 11 bases in between. The CDR3 has 17 residues. Germline loops: CDR1 ENHRY, CDR2 SYGVKD. The DNA of the CDR3 is TGTGCCATCAGTGAGTCTCAGGGACTCGCCTATAATTCACCCCTCCACTTT. Its translation is CAISESQGLAYNSPLHF.

The chain joins TRBV24-1 to TRBJ2-5; 11 nucleotides align to TRBD1. The CDR3 has 16 amino acids. Per the germline V gene, CDR1 is KGHDR and CDR2 is SFDVKD. Trimming cost V 4 bases and J 2 bases; bases outside gene matches: 5. CDR3 sequence (DNA): TGTGCCACCAGTGAAACCGGGACAGGGGGACAAGAGACCCAGTACTTC. Protein product: CATSETGTGGQETQYF.

This chain joins TRBV5-4 and TRBJ1-1; 9 bases line up with TRBD1. V was pared by 4 bases and J by 0 bases, with 10 bases of the junction left unmatched. In germline, CDR1 is SGHNT, CDR2 YYREEE (reference sequence). The CDR3 runs 17 residues. The CDR3 is CASSIGTGSSMNTEAFF. Here the CDR3 DNA reads TGTGCCAGCAGCATAGGGACAGGGAGTTCTATGAACACTGAAGCTTTCTTT. The full variable domain, in which reference TRBV5-4 and TRBJ1-1 provide the parts outside the CDR3, is ETGVTQSPTHLIKTRGQQVTLRCSSQSGHNTVSWYQQALGQGPQFIFQYYREEENGRGNFPPRFSGLQFPNYSSELNVNALELDDSALYLCASSIGTGSSMNTEAFFGQGTRLTVV.

V usage is TRBV3-1 (or the pseudogene TRBV3-2) and J usage is TRBJ2-3; 9 bases are a match to TRBD2. Germline trimming cut 8 bases from V and 1 base from J; bases unmatched to any gene: 1. This CDR3 comprises 13 residues. CDR1 and CDR2 (germline): LGHDT, YNNKEL (reference sequence). This CDR3 reads CASLAGGTDTQYF. The CDR3, as DNA: TGTGCCAGCTTAGCGGGAGGCACAGATACGCAGTATTTT.

V is TRBV18 and J is TRBJ1-5, with 9 bases identical to TRBD1. Germline CDR1 KGHSH, CDR2 LQKENI. The CDR3 consists of 15 residues. V gave up 4 bases and J gave up 4 bases; unmatched junction bases: 5. The CDR3 is CASSLDRGENQPQHF. Here the CDR3 DNA reads TGTGCCAGCTCACTGGACAGGGGTGAGAATCAGCCCCAGCATTTT.

The chain is built from TRBV7-2 and TRBJ2-6; 9 bases fit TRBD1. The CDR3 loop spans 17 amino acids. The V gene's germline CDR1 is SGHTA and CDR2 FQGNSA. V lost 3 bases to trimming and J lost 0 bases; unmatched junction nucleotides: 3. This CDR3 is CASSFPGQGSGANVLTF. CDR3 sequence (DNA): TGTGCCAGCAGCTTCCCGGGACAGGGCTCTGGGGCCAACGTCCTGACTTTC.